This T cell receptor beta chain is from a study of blood T cells in healthy people across ages. Across the study: Roughly one uniquely barcoded beta molecule per two T cells was captured. Study conclusions and caveats: Among T cells, TCR beta diversity per million cells dropped roughly linearly as age rose.

A second roughly 6 to 12 cycle PCR used barcoded and J-beta primers. TCRdb re-called the 5' RACE reads through MiXCR, storing one row per CDR3 protein. The table records about 590,000 distinct CDR3 sequences, approximately 30% of them present only once. Turning to this clonotype: Antigen specificity is unknown.

The sequencing input was blood. The sequence came from an elderly woman in good health.

The DNA for the CDR3 is TGCAGTGCTACCGGGACATTCCAAGAGACCCAGTACTTC. It yields the protein CSATGTFQETQYF. This sequence joins TRBV20-1 and TRBJ2-5; tentatively, D is TRBD1 (6 bases). The V end was cut by 4 bases, the J end by 1 base, with 10 bases between. CDR1 DFQATT and CDR2 SNEGSKA come from the germline V gene (reference sequence). This CDR3 contains 13 residues.